This is a list of T cell receptor beta chains from one sample in a study of CD8 T cells in ankylosing spondylitis. TCRdb fed the 5' RACE reads into MiXCR, producing one record per CDR3 protein. The repertoire includes about 130,000 distinct CDR3 sequences, about 7.3% of them detected once, and roughly an eighth sits in the top ten. Sequencing was performed on blood, either unsorted or a sorted T cell fraction (not recorded which). Source of these receptors: a female donor with ankylosing spondylitis or in good health (not recorded which). The CDR3 runs from the conserved cysteine through the conserved F or W. A D gene is named only where the DNA matches it firmly. A row's size may be missing; if present it is once, few, many or a size class.

>TRBD1|many|TRBJ1-1|15|TRBV5-1
CASSVRTGVSSEAFF
TGCGCCAGCAGCGTCCGCACAGGGGTCTCTTCTGAAGCTTTCTTT
>.|many|TRBJ2-5|14|TRBV9
CASSVAPGEETQYF
TGTGCCAGCAGCGTAGCTCCAGGGGAAGAGACCCAGTACTTC
>.|many|TRBJ1-3|13|TRBV11-2
CASSFVGGNTIYF
TGTGCCAGCAGCTTCGTTGGAGGAAACACCATATATTTT
>.|many|TRBJ2-6|19|TRBV10-3
CAISENRDIFVGGANVLTF
TGTGCCATCAGTGAAAACCGGGACATATTTGTTGGGGGGGCCAACGTCCTGACTTTC
>.|many|TRBJ2-7|14|TRBV6-2/TRBV6-3
CASSPRDIDYEQYF
TGTGCCAGCAGTCCTCGGGACATCGACTACGAGCAGTACTTC
>TRBD1|many|TRBJ1-6|12|TRBV12-3/TRBV12-4
CASRTGDSPLHF
TGTGCCAGCAGGACAGGGGATTCACCCCTCCACTTT
>.|many|TRBJ2-7|14|TRBV6-1
CASSPNMGAYEQYF
TGTGCCAGCAGTCCCAATATGGGGGCCTACGAGCAGTACTTC
>TRBD1|many|TRBJ2-5|13|TRBV5-1
CASSFGTEETQYF
TGCGCCAGCAGCTTTGGGACAGAAGAGACCCAGTACTTC
>TRBD2|many|TRBJ2-7|14|TRBV7-2
CASSPGTNKYEQYF
TGTGCCAGCAGCCCCGGGACTAATAAATACGAGCAGTACTTC
>TRBD1|many|TRBJ2-1|14|TRBV5-1
CASSTSGQAFEQFF
TGCGCCAGCAGCACCTCGGGACAGGCGTTTGAGCAGTTCTTC
>TRBD1|many|TRBJ2-7|16|TRBV7-8
CASSLLRTGYRYEQYF
TGTGCCAGCAGCTTACTTCGGACAGGGTATCGCTACGAGCAGTACTTC
>.|few|TRBJ2-3|15|TRBV7-2
CASSLSSVVADTQYF
TGTGCCAGCAGCTTATCTAGCGTGGTCGCAGATACGCAGTATTTT
>.|many|TRBJ1-1|15|TRBV5-1
CASSPPLDSYTEAFF
TGCGCCAGCAGCCCACCTCTGGACAGCTACACTGAAGCTTTCTTT
>TRBD1|.|TRBJ1-5|16|TRBV19
CASSPRDRGFGQPQHF
TGTGCCAGTAGTCCTCGGGACAGGGGTTTTGGCCAGCCCCAGCATTTT
>.|many|TRBJ2-3|12|TRBV20-1
CSAERGTDTQYF
TGCAGTGCCGAGAGGGGCACAGATACGCAGTATTTT
>TRBD2|many|TRBJ2-7|14|TRBV12-3/TRBV12-4
CASTTGGTTYEQYF
TGTGCCAGCACCACGGGGGGAACAACCTACGAGCAGTACTTC
>.|.|TRBJ2-6|11|TRBV18
CASSEGDVLTF
TGTGCCAGCTCCGAAGGGGATGTCCTGACTTTC
>TRBD1|many|TRBJ1-5|12|TRBV6-1
CAGRGPNQPQHF
TGTGCCGGCAGGGGGCCAAATCAGCCCCAGCATTTT
>TRBD2|many|TRBJ2-1|16|TRBV20-1
CSARGLAGALDHEQFF
TGCAGTGCTAGAGGACTAGCGGGGGCCCTAGACCATGAGCAGTTCTTC